Presented here are 30 T cell receptor beta chains from one specimen sequenced in a study of shared clonotypes between healthy human individuals (dated by TCRdb to 2019 to 2021). CD8 naive samples were CD45RO-negative cells positively selected for CCR7, giving a CD45RA+CCR7+ population that excluded TemRA cells. Libraries were made using the immunoSEQ multiplex PCR assay. This immuneACCESS table, as held by TCRdb, lists in-frame sequences with V and J called but not all clones. Of the missing ones, under half trace to an unresolved V gene in checked studies; the others have no known cause. The sample table holds about 2 million clones, of which approximately 94% were seen once. The ten most abundant clones make up 0.9% to 1.4% of the sample. Sequences were obtained from naive CD8+ T cells sorted from blood. The meaning of the sample's cell subset or site label: CD45RA+CCR7+. Receptors originate from a man aged 18 to 30 in good health.

This clone was detected once. Other DNA sequences of this sample code for an identical CDR3. This chain uses TRBV7-9 with TRBJ2-3; no clear D gene. CDR1 is SEHNR, CDR2 FQNEAQ, per germline (reference sequence). Trimming cost V 4 bases and J 3 bases, with 11 bases left between them. This CDR3 contains 14 residues. The DNA for the CDR3 is TGTGCCAGCAGCTCCTCTGGTGGAACAGATACGCAGTATTTT. The encoded protein is CASSSSGGTDTQYF.

The V gene is TRBV6-5, the J gene TRBJ2-1; either TRBD1 or TRBD2 may supply D (5 bases each). CDR1 and CDR2 from the germline V gene are MNHEY and SVGAGI. The CDR3 is made up of 16 amino acids. Trimming removed 0 bases from V and 5 bases from J, with 14 bases in between. The CDR3 spells CASSYSSLGVDNEQFF. The CDR3 DNA is TGTGCCAGCAGTTACTCGAGCCTGGGGGTGGACAATGAGCAGTTCTTC.

The gene calls are TRBV14 and TRBJ1-4, with D tentatively TRBD1 (5 bases). The CDR3 is 14 residues long. The V and J ends lost 0 bases and 11 bases respectively, with 13 bases between them. Germline V lookup: CDR1 SGHDN, CDR2 FVKESK. Here the CDR3 DNA reads TGTGCCAGCAGCCAAGATTTAGGGGAAGGCAAACTGTTTTTT. Translated, it gives CASSQDLGEGKLFF. Together with reference TRBV14 and TRBJ1-4, the CDR3 gives the full variable domain: EAGVTQFPSHSVIEKGQTVTLRCDPISGHDNLYWYRRVMGKEIKFLLHFVKESKQDESGMPNNRFLAERTGGTYSTLKVQPAELEDSGVYFCASSQDLGEGKLFFGSGTQLSVL.

The J gene is TRBJ1-6, the V gene TRBV5-4; D ambiguous. CDR3 length equals 15 residues. Per the germline V gene, CDR1 is SGHNT and CDR2 is YYREEE (reference sequence). V lost 0 bases and J 2 bases, leaving 6 bases between the germline ends. The CDR3 DNA reads TGTGCCAGCAGCTTGGGCCTGCCCTATAATTCACCCCTCCACTTT. Translation: CASSLGLPYNSPLHF.

The chain employs TRBV4-1 and TRBJ1-2; D uncertain. This CDR3 spans 14 amino acids. The germline gives CDR1 MGHRA, CDR2 YSYEKL. V lost 1 base and J 5 bases, leaving 11 bases between the germline ends. The CDR3 loop reads CASSQVRTVYGYTF. DNA of the CDR3: TGCGCCAGCAGCCAAGTTAGAACAGTTTATGGCTACACCTTC.

The table lists this clone with a count of one. The chain recombines TRBV19 with TRBJ2-4; 10 bases match TRBD2. The CDR3 contains 17 residues. Germline CDR1 LNHDA, CDR2 SQIVND (reference sequence). V was pared by 3 bases and J by 0 bases, with 5 bases of the junction left unmatched. The CDR3 DNA reads TGTGCCAGTAGTATGGAGACTAGCGGGCCAGCCAAAAACATTCAGTACTTC. It is translated as CASSMETSGPAKNIQYF.

Only one count was recorded for this clone. The chain recombines TRBV19 with TRBJ1-3; the D is unclear. CDR1 LNHDA and CDR2 SQIVND come from the germline V gene (reference sequence). The CDR3 has 14 amino acids. V lost 5 bases and J 0 bases, leaving 8 bases between the germline ends. CDR3 nucleotide sequence: TGTGCCAGTAGTGATTTCGGCTCTGGAAACACCATATATTTT. Translated: CASSDFGSGNTIYF.

The rearrangement joins TRBV7-9 to TRBJ1-1; 7 bases fit TRBD1. The V gene end was trimmed by 6 bases and the J gene end by 2 bases; junction bases not matched to a gene: 3. CDR1 and CDR2 (germline): SEHNR, FQNEAQ (reference sequence). This CDR3 has 13 residues. The CDR3 loop reads CASRSGGNTEAFF. In DNA form, the CDR3 reads TGTGCCAGCAGATCAGGGGGAAACACTGAAGCTTTCTTT.

The chain uses TRBV6-1 and TRBJ2-7; 9 bases are shared with TRBD2. The CDR3 consists of 17 residues. The J segment lost 2 bases and the V segment lost 0 bases, leaving 8 bases of the junction unmatched. Germline lookup yields CDR1 MNHNS and CDR2 SASEGT. The CDR3 sequence is CASSEARLAGYAYEQYF. The CDR3 DNA sequence: TGTGCCAGCAGTGAAGCGAGGCTAGCGGGATATGCCTACGAGCAGTACTTC.

The chain has TRBV10-3 and TRBJ2-5; TRBD2 agrees at 10 bases. V lost 3 bases to trimming and J lost 5 bases; unmatched junction nucleotides: 15. Germline lookup yields CDR1 ENHRY and CDR2 SYGVKD. This CDR3 comprises 18 residues. The CDR3 sequence is CAISDVLAGETEGETQYF. In nucleotides, the CDR3 is TGTGCCATCAGTGACGTCCTAGCGGGAGAGACAGAAGGGGAGACCCAGTACTTC.

The CDR3 DNA reads as TGTGCCAGCTCACGCCGGGACTTCCGGGTCTACGAGCAGTACTTC. It is translated as CASSRRDFRVYEQYF. This sequence joins TRBV18 and TRBJ2-7; possible D gene TRBD2, 6 bases. With 4 bases removed from V and 3 bases from J, the gap between germline ends came to 16 bases. CDR1 and CDR2 (germline): KGHSH, LQKENI. The CDR3 runs 15 residues.

In its sample, this clone was seen a few times. The chain joins TRBV5-6 to TRBJ2-7, with 8 bases aligning to TRBD2. Germline CDR1 SGHDT, CDR2 YYEEEE. Trimming took 3 bases from V and 2 from J; bases not matched to a gene: 4. This CDR3 spans 14 amino acids. CDR3 in DNA: TGTGCCAGCAGCTCCGGGACTAGAACCTACGAGCAGTACTTC. Translation gives CASSSGTRTYEQYF. Complete variable domain (other parts from reference TRBV5-6 and TRBJ2-7): DAGVTQSPTHLIKTRGQQVTLRCSPKSGHDTVSWYQQALGQGPQFIFQYYEEEERQRGNFPDRFSGHQFPNYSSELNVNALLLGDSALYLCASSSGTRTYEQYFGPGTRLTVT.

This chain joins TRBV11-2 and TRBJ2-7; D possibly corresponds to TRBD1 (6 bases). Germline values: CDR1 SGHAT, CDR2 FQNNGV. Trimming removed 3 bases at V and 4 bases at J, with 19 bases between. This CDR3 is built from 16 residues. CDR3 DNA: TGTGCCAGCAGCTTGGCTACCGTTGGGGGCGGATACGAGCAGTACTTC. Translating gives CASSLATVGGGYEQYF.

The chain employs TRBV6-5 and TRBJ1-5; 10 positions agree with TRBD1. CDR1 and CDR2 from the germline V gene are MNHEY and SVGAGI. Germline trimming cut 4 bases from V and 6 bases from J; bases unmatched to any gene: 6. CDR3 length equals 15 residues. This CDR3 reads CASSSRQGARQPQHF. As DNA, the CDR3 is TGTGCCAGCAGTTCCCGACAGGGGGCACGTCAGCCCCAGCATTTT.

The chain is built from TRBV4-3 and TRBJ1-6; D may be TRBD1 (5 bases). The CDR3 length is 19 residues. Trimming shortened V by 2 bases and J by 8 bases, and 25 bases separated the two germline ends. Germline V gives CDR1 LGHNA, CDR2 YSLEER. CDR3 in amino acids: CASSQLLPRGGFDDSPLHF. As DNA, the CDR3 is TGCGCCAGCAGCCAATTATTACCGCGGGGGGGGTTTGATGATTCACCCCTCCACTTT.

J is TRBJ1-3 and V is TRBV4-1; 9 positions match TRBD1. CDR1 is MGHRA and CDR2 is YSYEKL in the germline V gene. This CDR3 is 18 amino acids long. V trimming: 3 bases; J trimming: 0 bases; junction bases outside the gene matches: 9. This CDR3 is CASSQELGQGSSGNTIYF. The CDR3 bases are TGCGCCAGCAGCCAGGAATTAGGACAGGGGAGCTCTGGAAACACCATATATTTT.

On this clone: This specimen includes other DNA sequences encoding the same CDR3. The chain is built from TRBV13 and TRBJ2-3; 8 nucleotides agree with TRBD2. With 3 bases clipped from V and 1 base from J, the junction kept 3 bases outside the gene matches. Germline values: CDR1 PRHDT, CDR2 FYEKMQ (reference sequence). The CDR3 consists of 15 residues. The CDR3 DNA follows: TGTGCCAGCAGCTTTCCGACTAGCGGCACAGATACGCAGTATTTT. Its translation is CASSFPTSGTDTQYF.

V is TRBV27 and J is TRBJ2-7, with D possibly TRBD2 on 6 matching bases. Trimming took 5 bases from V and 0 from J, leaving 17 bases between them. This CDR3 contains 16 residues. Germline values: CDR1 MNHEY, CDR2 SMNVEV (reference sequence). The CDR3 spells CASSPSGGEDSYEQYF. Written as DNA, the CDR3 is TGTGCCAGCAGTCCTTCTGGAGGGGAGGACTCCTACGAGCAGTACTTC.

This clone was observed once. This chain links TRBV4-1 with TRBJ1-5; 12 bases match TRBD1. Germline assignment: CDR1 MGHRA and CDR2 YSYEKL. The CDR3 is made up of 14 amino acids. V shed 3 bases, J shed 9 bases, and the junction held 3 bases outside the gene matches. The chain's CDR3 is CASSQGTGGWPQHF. DNA of the CDR3: TGCGCCAGCAGCCAGGGGACAGGGGGCTGGCCCCAGCATTTT.

V gene TRBV5-1 combines with J gene TRBJ2-5; the match to TRBD2 covers 10 bases. The CDR3 extends over 17 amino acids. Germline V gene lookup returns CDR1 SGHRS and CDR2 YFSETQ. Trimming at V came to 1 base and at J to 4 bases, leaving 10 bases not matched to a gene. CDR3 sequence (DNA): TGCGCCAGCAGCTTGATTAGCGGGGGGTCAATTTCAGAGACCCAGTACTTC. Amino acid sequence: CASSLISGGSISETQYF.

The rearrangement joins TRBV25-1 to TRBJ2-7; 8 nucleotides align to TRBD1. The CDR3 is 15 residues long. CDR1 is MGHDK and CDR2 is SYGVNS in the germline V gene. The V segment lost 3 bases and the J segment 2 bases; nucleotides outside the gene matches: 6. In DNA, the CDR3 is TGTGCCAGCAGTGATGTCAGGGGGCCTACCTACGAGCAGTACTTC. This gives the protein CASSDVRGPTYEQYF.

V usage is TRBV19 and J usage is TRBJ2-1; 7 nucleotides align to TRBD1. This CDR3 comprises 16 residues. V lost 4 bases to trimming and J lost 0 bases; unmatched junction nucleotides: 6. Germline V gene data show CDR1 as LNHDA and CDR2 as SQIVND (reference sequence). In DNA form, the CDR3 reads TGTGCCAGTAGTAAGCAGGGGGTCAGCTCCTACAATGAGCAGTTCTTC. Its protein is CASSKQGVSSYNEQFF.

The chain joins TRBV6-5 to TRBJ2-7; perhaps D is TRBD1 or TRBD2 (5 bases each). The CDR3 runs to 13 residues. Trimming pared 4 bases from V and 0 bases from J, leaving 7 bases between. Germline V lookup: CDR1 MNHEY, CDR2 SVGAGI. The CDR3 nucleotides are TGTGCCAGCAGTTTGGGGGTCTCCTACGAGCAGTACTTC. Protein: CASSLGVSYEQYF.

This clone showed up just once. The chain links TRBV6-5 to TRBJ1-2; no clear D gene. Looked up from germline, CDR1 is MNHEY and CDR2 is SVGAGI. V was cut by 2 bases and J by 1 base, with 8 bases left in between. This CDR3 comprises 14 residues. The CDR3 loop reads CASSYTPVNYGYTF. The CDR3 DNA is TGTGCCAGCAGTTACACGCCGGTTAACTATGGCTACACCTTC.

The chain employs TRBV5-4 and TRBJ2-7; TRBD1 matches 10 bases. The CDR3 is 15 residues long. Germline-derived CDR1 and CDR2 are SGHNT and YYREEE (reference sequence). V was pared by 3 bases and J by 1 base, with 4 bases of the junction left unmatched. CDR3 sequence reads: CASSWGQGISYEQYF. In DNA form, the CDR3 reads TGTGCCAGCAGCTGGGGACAGGGGATTTCCTACGAGCAGTACTTC.

V is TRBV7-6 and J is TRBJ1-3; D possibly corresponds to TRBD1 (6 bases). CDR1 SGHVS and CDR2 FNYEAQ come from the germline V gene. Trimming removed 5 bases from V and 1 base from J, with 9 bases in between. This CDR3 has 14 residues. In DNA, the CDR3 is TGTGCCAGCAGCATCGACAGGTCTGGAAACACCATATATTTT. This gives the protein CASSIDRSGNTIYF.

This rearrangement joins TRBV6-5 to TRBJ1-2, with TRBD1 matching over 9 bases. Germline-derived CDR1 and CDR2 are MNHEY and SVGAGI. The ends lost 0 bases at V and 6 bases at J; junction bases unmatched: 5. CDR3 size: 15 residues. The CDR3 region has the DNA TGTGCCAGCAGTTACTCGGGACAGGGTCGGCATGGCTACACCTTC. It specifies CASSYSGQGRHGYTF.

Concerning this clone itself: At the DNA level, this CDR3 is encoded by other sequences in the same sample as well. The chain recombines TRBV11-2 with TRBJ2-5, with 10 positions matching TRBD1. The CDR3 is 14 amino acids. Germline V gene data show CDR1 as SGHAT and CDR2 as FQNNGV. Unmatched junction bases numbered 4, after V lost 4 bases and J lost 5 bases. CDR3 in DNA: TGTGCCAGCAGCTCAGACAGGGGGCAGGAGACCCAGTACTTC. It translates to CASSSDRGQETQYF.

The V and J genes are TRBV4-1 and TRBJ1-6, with D possibly TRBD1 on 6 matching bases. Per germline, CDR1 MGHRA and CDR2 YSYEKL. CDR3 size: 16 residues. With 0 bases removed from V and 7 bases from J, the gap between germline ends came to 13 bases. Here the CDR3 reads CASSQDWQGFNSPLHF. The CDR3, as DNA: TGCGCCAGCAGCCAAGATTGGCAGGGGTTCAATTCACCCCTCCACTTT.

Concerning this clone: This could be a read error, since a much larger clone is one nucleotide away. The identical CDR3 is also encoded by other nucleotide sequences in the sample. The rearrangement links TRBV10-2 to TRBJ2-7; no definite D call. This CDR3 region has 10 residues. The germline CDR1 and CDR2 sequences are WSHSY and SAAADI. V lost 3 bases to trimming and J lost 6 bases, with 3 bases between them. CDR3 nucleotides: TGCGCCAGCAGTGACTCCGAGCAGTACTTC. This sequence encodes CASSDSEQYF.